The entry that follows covers one T cell receptor (beta chain) sequence. Antigen: not known. This entry comes from a study of T cells expressing NK-cell markers. Study results and caveats: There remained a lack of clarity about HCMV specificity of expanded NKG2C+ T cell clones.

CDR3 length: 15 amino acids. Germline V gene lookup returns CDR1 SGHRS and CDR2 YFSETQ. TCRdb reprocessed the 5' RACE reads; each CDR3 protein has one entry and no DNA is given. The specimen's table records hundreds of thousands of distinct CDR3 sequences. Sequencing was done on a sample of blood T cells: a sorted CD56 or NKG2C T cell subset, CD4+ or CD8+ T cells, or bulk PBMC T cells (not recorded which). This receptor was taken from a woman between 18 and 69 years old in good health. This chain links TRBV5-1 with TRBJ2-1; TCRdb's D call of TRBD1 is untestable without DNA. The CDR3 here is CASSLAGTGANEQFF.